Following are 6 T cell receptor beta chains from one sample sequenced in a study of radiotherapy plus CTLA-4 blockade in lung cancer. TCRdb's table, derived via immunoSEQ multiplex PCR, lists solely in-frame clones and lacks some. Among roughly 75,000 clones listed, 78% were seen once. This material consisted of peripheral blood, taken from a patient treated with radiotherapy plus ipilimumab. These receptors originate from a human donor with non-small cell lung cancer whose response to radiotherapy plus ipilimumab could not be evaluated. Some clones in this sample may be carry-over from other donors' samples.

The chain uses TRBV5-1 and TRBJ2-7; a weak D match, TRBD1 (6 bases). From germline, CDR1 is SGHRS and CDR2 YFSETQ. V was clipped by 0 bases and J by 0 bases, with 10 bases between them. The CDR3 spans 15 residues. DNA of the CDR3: TGCGCCAGCAGCTTGGCCCCGGGACACTCCTACGAGCAGTACTTC. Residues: CASSLAPGHSYEQYF.

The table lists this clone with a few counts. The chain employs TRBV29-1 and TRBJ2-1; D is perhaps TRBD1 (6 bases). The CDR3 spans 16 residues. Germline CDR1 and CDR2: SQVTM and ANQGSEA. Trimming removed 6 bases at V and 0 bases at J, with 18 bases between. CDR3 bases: TGCAGCGTCCAAAGACAGGTCCTCAGCTCCTACAATGAGCAGTTCTTC. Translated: CSVQRQVLSSYNEQFF.

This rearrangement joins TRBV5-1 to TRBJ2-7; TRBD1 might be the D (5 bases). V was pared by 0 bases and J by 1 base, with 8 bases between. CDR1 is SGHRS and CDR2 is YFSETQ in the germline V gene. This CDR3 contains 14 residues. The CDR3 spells CASSLDQGSYEQYF. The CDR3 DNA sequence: TGCGCCAGCAGCTTGGATCAGGGTTCCTACGAGCAGTACTTC. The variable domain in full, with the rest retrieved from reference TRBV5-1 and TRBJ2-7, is KAGVTQTPRYLIKTRGQQVTLSCSPISGHRSVSWYQQTPGQGLQFLFEYFSETQRNKGNFPGRFSGRQFSNSRSEMNVSTLELGDSALYLCASSLDQGSYEQYFGPGTRLTVT.

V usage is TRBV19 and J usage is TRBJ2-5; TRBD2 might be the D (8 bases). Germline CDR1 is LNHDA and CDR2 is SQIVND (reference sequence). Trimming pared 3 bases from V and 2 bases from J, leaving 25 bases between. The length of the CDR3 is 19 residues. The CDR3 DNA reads TGTGCCAGTAGTATTAGGGGGCCCGGGACTAGGGGATTACAAGAGACCCAGTACTTC. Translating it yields CASSIRGPGTRGLQETQYF.

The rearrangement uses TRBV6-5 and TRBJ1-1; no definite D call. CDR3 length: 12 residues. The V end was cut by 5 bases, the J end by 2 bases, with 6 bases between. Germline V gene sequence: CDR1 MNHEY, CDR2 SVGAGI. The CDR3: CASSPFNTEAFF. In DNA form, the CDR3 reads TGTGCCAGCAGTCCTTTCAACACTGAAGCTTTCTTT.

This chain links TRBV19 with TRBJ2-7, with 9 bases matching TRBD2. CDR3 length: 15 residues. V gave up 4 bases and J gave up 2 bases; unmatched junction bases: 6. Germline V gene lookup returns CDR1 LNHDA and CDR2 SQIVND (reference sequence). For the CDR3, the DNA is TGTGCCAGTAGTACAACTAGCGGGCGGACCTACGAGCAGTACTTC. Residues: CASSTTSGRTYEQYF.